Below are 2 T cell receptor beta chains sequenced from a single sample in a study of blood T cell repertoires in COVID-19 (TCRdb year 2020). Libraries were built with the immunoSEQ multiplex PCR assay. The immuneACCESS repertoire file appears here via TCRdb, limited to in-frame rearrangements. These files lack a portion of the clones; in checked studies, under half of the deficit traces to unresolved V genes, and the cause of the others is not known. The sample yields approximately 340,000 clones; roughly 86% were counted once. The biggest ten clones account for roughly 9.9% of the sample. Material for sequencing was peripheral blood. The receptors were gathered from a man aged 25-40 years with COVID-19, enrolled during active disease.

CDR3 coding DNA: TGTGCCAGCAGCTTAGCTGGTCAGGGGGCTTACTATGGCTACACCTTC. It is translated as CASSLAGQGAYYGYTF. The rearrangement joins TRBV7-2 to TRBJ1-2; 8 bases align to TRBD1. Germline CDR1 reads SGHTA; CDR2 reads FQGNSA. CDR3 length: 16 amino acids. The V segment lost 0 bases and the J segment 3 bases; nucleotides outside the gene matches: 6.

This rearrangement joins TRBV15 to TRBJ1-1, with TRBD1 matching 10 bases. The V gene's germline CDR1 is LNHNV and CDR2 YYDKDF (reference sequence). The trim removed 3 bases at V and 1 base at J, leaving 5 bases unmatched. The CDR3 has 16 amino acids. The CDR3, as DNA: TGTGCCACCAGCAGGGGGACAGGGGTCCCGAACACTGAAGCTTTCTTT. This encodes CATSRGTGVPNTEAFF.